The clone carrying this T cell receptor (beta chain) was seen a few times. The sample comes from a study of T cells after yellow fever vaccination. By 5'RACE template switching, TCR cDNA was produced, with a universal primer site and UMIs added in the process. TCRdb processed the 5' RACE reads anew with MiXCR; each CDR3 protein has one entry. The table has under 700,000 distinct CDR3 sequences, around a sixth seen once. Germline loops: CDR1 MNHEY, CDR2 SVGEGT. The CDR3 is 16 amino acids. V was pared by 7 bases and J by 6 bases, with 16 bases of the junction left unmatched. The chain links TRBV6-2 or TRBV6-3 to TRBJ2-7, with 9 bases identical to TRBD1. Sequencing was performed on PBMCs, taken 4 to 6 days after the first yellow fever vaccination. The TCR sequence derives from a man aged 18-30 years who received the YFV17D yellow fever vaccine. Written as DNA, the CDR3 is TGTGCCAGCATCAAACGAGGGGACAGGGCTCCTTCCGAGCAGTACTTC. Protein: CASIKRGDRAPSEQYF.